These 18 T cell receptor beta chains came from one sample sequenced in a study of glioma-infiltrating T cells after dendritic cell vaccination. The time point denotes: after dendritic cell vaccination, including at tumor progression/relapse. Assay used: immunoSEQ multiplex PCR; TCRdb lists only in-frame clones, some missing. The sample carries over 65,000 clones, around 84% recorded once. The material was blood, obtained after dendritic cell vaccination. These receptors all come from a human donor with glioblastoma.

This chain connects TRBV18 to TRBJ1-4; D not resolved. Trimming removed 3 bases at V and 4 bases at J, with 12 bases between. The CDR3 totals 15 residues. From germline, CDR1 is KGHSH and CDR2 LQKENI. CDR3 sequence reads: CASSPIGAFNEKLFF. The DNA for the CDR3 is TGTGCCAGCTCACCCATCGGAGCTTTTAATGAAAAACTGTTTTTT.

The chain combines TRBV4-2 with TRBJ2-5, with TRBD2 identical over 11 bases. With V trimmed by 0 bases and J by 9 bases, 12 bases remained unmatched. Germline V gene sequence: CDR1 LGHNA, CDR2 YNFKEQ. The length of the CDR3 is 17 residues. CDR3 coding DNA: TGTGCCAGCAGCCAAGAATCGGGGCTAGCGGGGGGCGGGGCCCAGTACTTC. Protein product: CASSQESGLAGGGAQYF.

This clone was observed a single time. CDR3 loop: CASSPQYNEQFF. In nucleotides, the CDR3 is TGTGCCAGCAGCCCCCAATACAATGAGCAGTTCTTC. The rearrangement joins TRBV7-3 to TRBJ2-1, with unresolved D. Germline loops: CDR1 SGHTA, CDR2 FQGTGA. The CDR3 contains 12 residues. Trimming stripped 5 bases from V and 4 bases from J, with 6 bases between.

The genes are TRBV27 and TRBJ2-3; 7 bases line up with TRBD1. Looked up from germline, CDR1 is MNHEY and CDR2 is SMNVEV (reference sequence). The CDR3 runs to 15 residues. V was clipped by 6 bases and J by 1 base; unmatched bases: 7. The CDR3 sequence: CASRKAGTGTDTQYF. In DNA form, the CDR3 reads TGTGCCAGCAGGAAAGCCGGGACAGGCACAGATACGCAGTATTTT.

CDR3 in DNA: TGTGCCAGAAGCTTGGGCGGGAGAGAGCCCGGTACGCAGTATTTT. Its protein is CARSLGGREPGTQYF. V and J are TRBV5-3 and TRBJ2-3; 7 bases map to TRBD2. TRBV5-3 is an ORF, and what it does is uncertain. Trimming removed 0 bases from V and 8 bases from J; junction bases left unmatched: 9. The CDR3 covers 15 residues.

The DNA of the CDR3 is TGTGCCAGCAGCTCCATCACAACCGACAGCTATGGCTACACCTTC. Translation: CASSSITTDSYGYTF. This chain uses TRBV7-2 with TRBJ1-2, with D maybe TRBD1 (5 bases). CDR1 and CDR2 from the germline V gene are SGHTA and FQGNSA. The germline V and J ends were trimmed by 4 bases and 4 bases, with 16 bases remaining between them. This CDR3 has 15 amino acids. The full variable domain, its missing parts supplied by reference TRBV7-2 and TRBJ1-2, is GAGVSQSPSNKVTEKGKDVELRCDPISGHTALYWYRQSLGQGLEFLIYFQGNSAPDKSGLPSDRFSAERTGGSVSTLTIQRTQQEDSAVYLCASSSITTDSYGYTFGSGTRLTVV.

The chain couples TRBV5-4 to TRBJ2-5; no clear D. The length of the CDR3 is 13 residues. Germline CDR1 and CDR2: SGHNT and YYREEE (reference sequence). V shed 4 bases and J shed 1 base, with 8 bases lying between them. The CDR3 region has the DNA TGTGCCAGCAGCCCCACTGCCCAAGAGACCCAGTACTTC. It is translated as CASSPTAQETQYF.

The chain links TRBV6-5 to TRBJ1-3; 7 positions match TRBD1. This CDR3 is built from 15 residues. Germline V CDR1 and CDR2: MNHEY, SVGAGI. With V trimmed by 5 bases and J by 0 bases, 4 bases remained unmatched. The CDR3 coding sequence is TGTGCCAGCAGTCCGCCAGGGGGCTCTGGAAACACCATATATTTT. It translates to CASSPPGGSGNTIYF.

The chain employs TRBV27 and TRBJ2-3; 7 bases agree with TRBD1. The V and J ends lost 5 bases and 3 bases, in that order; junction bases with no gene match: 8. Germline values: CDR1 MNHEY, CDR2 SMNVEV (reference sequence). This CDR3 comprises 15 residues. Here the CDR3 DNA reads TGTGCCAGCAGTATACAGGGGATCGGGACAGATACGCAGTATTTT. Its translation is CASSIQGIGTDTQYF.

The chain couples TRBV6-5 to TRBJ2-7; D possibly corresponds to TRBD1 (5 bases). The length of the CDR3 is 15 residues. Germline CDR1 MNHEY, CDR2 SVGAGI. Trimming took 0 bases from V and 0 from J, leaving 9 bases between them. The CDR3 DNA is TGTGCCAGCAGTTACTCGAACCAGGGCTCCTACGAGCAGTACTTC. Amino acid sequence: CASSYSNQGSYEQYF.

The chain employs TRBV5-6 and TRBJ2-2, with no clear D. Germline assignment: CDR1 SGHDT and CDR2 YYEEEE. The V end was cut by 4 bases, the J end by 6 bases, with 10 bases between. The CDR3 is 13 amino acids. The CDR3 sequence: CASSPGLPGELFF. CDR3 nucleotides: TGTGCCAGCAGCCCCGGGTTACCCGGGGAGCTGTTTTTT.

V usage is TRBV7-8 and J usage is TRBJ1-2; 7 bases fit TRBD1. Germline lookup yields CDR1 SGHVS and CDR2 FQNEAQ. V gave up 5 bases and J gave up 7 bases; unmatched junction bases: 10. The CDR3 contains 14 residues. This CDR3 reads CASSLDRNWGGYTF. DNA of the CDR3: TGTGCCAGCAGCCTGGACAGGAATTGGGGTGGCTACACCTTC.

This chain joins TRBV23-1 and TRBJ2-7; the match to TRBD1 covers 9 bases. TRBV23-1 is identified as an open reading frame with a role that is uncertain. J gave up 1 base and V 6 bases, and 7 bases lay outside the gene matches. The CDR3 loop spans 15 amino acids. The CDR3 DNA reads TGCGCCAGCAGGAGAGGGGACAGGGAATCCTACGAGCAGTACTTC. Amino acid sequence: CASRRGDRESYEQYF.

The chain has TRBV19 and TRBJ2-1; D is possibly TRBD2 (5 bases). Trimming removed 8 bases from V and 4 bases from J, with 15 bases in between. CDR3 length: 14 amino acids. Germline CDR1 is LNHDA and CDR2 is SQIVND (reference sequence). The CDR3 nucleotides read TGTGCCAGTCGCCCGGGGTATATGTACAATGAGCAGTTCTTC. It encodes CASRPGYMYNEQFF. The complete variable domain, with remaining parts taken from reference TRBV19 and TRBJ2-1, reads DGGITQSPKYLFRKEGQNVTLSCEQNLNHDAMYWYRQDPGQGLRLIYYSQIVNDFQKGDIAEGYSVSREKKESFPLTVTSAQKNPTAFYLCASRPGYMYNEQFFGPGTRLTVL.

V and J are TRBV5-1 and TRBJ2-7; 7 bases fit TRBD1. The germline V gene encodes CDR1 SGHRS and CDR2 YFSETQ. The length of the CDR3 is 14 residues. The V segment lost 6 bases and the J segment 2 bases; nucleotides outside the gene matches: 8. The CDR3 sequence is CASKRDSATYEQYF. The CDR3 region has the DNA TGCGCCAGCAAACGGGACAGCGCGACCTACGAGCAGTACTTC.

This clone has ten or more counts. This rearrangement joins TRBV7-9 to TRBJ1-1; D not resolved. CDR3 length: 14 amino acids. From germline, CDR1 is SEHNR and CDR2 FQNEAQ (reference sequence). V was shortened by 5 bases and J by 12 bases, with 22 bases between the two germline ends. The CDR3 sequence is CASSPPYSYLRTFF. The CDR3 DNA reads as TGTGCCAGCAGCCCCCCTTACAGCTATCTCCGAACTTTCTTT.

The CDR3 nucleotides read TGTGCCAGCAGCTCTTCAATAACTCCCAATGAGCAGTTCTTC. It yields the protein CASSSSITPNEQFF. The chain uses TRBV7-3 and TRBJ2-1; no clear D. V shed 4 bases and J shed 6 bases, with 13 bases lying between them. Germline CDR1 is SGHTA and CDR2 is FQGTGA. This CDR3 region has 14 residues.

The chain couples TRBV7-3 to TRBJ2-2, with TRBD1 matching 11 bases. Per germline, CDR1 SGHTA and CDR2 FQGTGA. The J segment lost 0 bases and the V segment lost 6 bases, leaving 6 bases of the junction unmatched. There are 17 residues in the CDR3. CDR3 residues: CASRPRTGGPNTGELFF. CDR3 nucleotide sequence: TGTGCCAGCAGACCTCGGACAGGGGGCCCGAACACCGGGGAGCTGTTTTTT.